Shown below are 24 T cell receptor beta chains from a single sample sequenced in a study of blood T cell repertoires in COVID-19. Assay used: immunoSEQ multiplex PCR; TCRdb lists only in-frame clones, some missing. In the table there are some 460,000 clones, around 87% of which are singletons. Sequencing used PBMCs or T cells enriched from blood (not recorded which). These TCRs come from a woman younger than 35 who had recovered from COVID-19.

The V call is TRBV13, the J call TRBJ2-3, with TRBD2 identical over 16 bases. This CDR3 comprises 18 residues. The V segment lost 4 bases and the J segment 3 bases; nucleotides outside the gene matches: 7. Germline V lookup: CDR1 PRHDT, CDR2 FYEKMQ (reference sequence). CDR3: CASSSGTSGGAGTDTQYF. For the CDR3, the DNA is TGTGCCAGCAGCTCCGGGACTAGCGGGGGGGCCGGGACAGATACGCAGTATTTT. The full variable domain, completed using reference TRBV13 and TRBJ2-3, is AAGVIQSPRHLIKEKRETATLKCYPIPRHDTVYWYQQGPGQDPQFLISFYEKMQSDKGSIPDRFSAQQFSDYHSELNMSSLELGDSALYFCASSSGTSGGAGTDTQYFGPGTRLTVL.

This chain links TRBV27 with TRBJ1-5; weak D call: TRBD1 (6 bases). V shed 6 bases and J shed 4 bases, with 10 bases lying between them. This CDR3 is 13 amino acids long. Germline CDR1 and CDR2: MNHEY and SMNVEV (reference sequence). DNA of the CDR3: TGTGCCAGCAGCCCCGACAGGAATCAGCCCCAGCATTTT. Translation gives CASSPDRNQPQHF.

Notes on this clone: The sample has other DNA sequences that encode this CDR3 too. Written as DNA, the CDR3 is TGTGCCAGCAGCCTGACAGTGAACACTGAAGCTTTCTTT. As protein: CASSLTVNTEAFF. V is TRBV12-3 or TRBV12-4 and J is TRBJ1-1; D possibly corresponds to TRBD1 (5 bases). The CDR3 runs 13 residues. V was cut by 6 bases and J by 0 bases, with 8 bases left in between.

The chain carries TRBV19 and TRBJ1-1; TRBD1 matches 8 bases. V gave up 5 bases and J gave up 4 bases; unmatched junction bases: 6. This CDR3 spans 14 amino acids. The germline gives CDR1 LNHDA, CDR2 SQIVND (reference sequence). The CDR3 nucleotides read TGTGCCAGTAGTCGTTACACAGGGGGCACTGAAGCTTTCTTT. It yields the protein CASSRYTGGTEAFF.

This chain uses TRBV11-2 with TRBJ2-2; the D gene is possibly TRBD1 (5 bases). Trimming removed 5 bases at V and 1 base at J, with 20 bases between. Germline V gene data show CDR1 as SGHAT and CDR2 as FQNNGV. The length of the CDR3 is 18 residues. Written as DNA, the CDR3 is TGTGCCAGCAGCCTCCCAGGGCAGGGTCGTTTGAACACCGGGGAGCTGTTTTTT. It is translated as CASSLPGQGRLNTGELFF.

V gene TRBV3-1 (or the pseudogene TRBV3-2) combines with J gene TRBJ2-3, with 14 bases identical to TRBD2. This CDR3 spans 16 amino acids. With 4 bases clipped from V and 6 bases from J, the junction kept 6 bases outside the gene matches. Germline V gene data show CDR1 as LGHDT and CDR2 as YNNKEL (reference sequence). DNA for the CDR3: TGTGCCAGCAGCCGACGGGGACTAGCGGGGGAGGATACGCAGTATTTT. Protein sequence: CASSRRGLAGEDTQYF.

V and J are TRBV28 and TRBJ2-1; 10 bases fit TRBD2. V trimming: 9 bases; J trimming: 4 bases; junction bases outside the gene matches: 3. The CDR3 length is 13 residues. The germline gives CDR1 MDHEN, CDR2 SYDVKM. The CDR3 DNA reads TGTGCCAGTCTAGCGGGGGTTTACAATGAGCAGTTCTTC. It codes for CASLAGVYNEQFF.

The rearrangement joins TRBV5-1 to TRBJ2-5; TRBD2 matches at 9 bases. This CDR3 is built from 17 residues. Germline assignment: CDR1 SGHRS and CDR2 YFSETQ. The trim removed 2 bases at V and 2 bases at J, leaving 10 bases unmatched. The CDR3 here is CASSFTGLAGTQETQYF. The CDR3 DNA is TGCGCCAGCAGCTTTACTGGGCTAGCGGGGACGCAAGAGACCCAGTACTTC.

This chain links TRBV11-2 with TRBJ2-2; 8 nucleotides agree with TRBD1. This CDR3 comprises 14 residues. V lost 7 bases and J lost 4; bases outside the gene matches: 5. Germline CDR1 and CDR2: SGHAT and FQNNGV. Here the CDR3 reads CASTPDRVTGELFF. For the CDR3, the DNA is TGTGCCAGCACCCCGGACAGGGTCACCGGGGAGCTGTTTTTT. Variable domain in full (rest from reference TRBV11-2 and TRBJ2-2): EAGVAQSPRYKIIEKRQSVAFWCNPISGHATLYWYQQILGQGPKLLIQFQNNGVVDDSQLPKDRFSAERLKGVDSTLKIQPAKLEDSAVYLCASTPDRVTGELFFGEGSRLTVL.

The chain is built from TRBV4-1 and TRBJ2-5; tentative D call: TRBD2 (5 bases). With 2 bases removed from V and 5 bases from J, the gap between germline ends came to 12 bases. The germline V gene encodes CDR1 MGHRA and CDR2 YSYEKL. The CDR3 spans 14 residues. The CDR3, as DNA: TGCGCCAGCAGCCAAACAACCCAGCGGGAGACCCAGTACTTC. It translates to CASSQTTQRETQYF.

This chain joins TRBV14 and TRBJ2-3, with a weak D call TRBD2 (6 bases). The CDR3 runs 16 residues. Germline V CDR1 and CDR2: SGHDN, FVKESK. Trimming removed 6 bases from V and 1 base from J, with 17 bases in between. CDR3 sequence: CASSSTRGGGTDTQYF. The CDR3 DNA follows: TGTGCCAGCAGTTCAACGCGGGGTGGGGGCACAGATACGCAGTATTTT.

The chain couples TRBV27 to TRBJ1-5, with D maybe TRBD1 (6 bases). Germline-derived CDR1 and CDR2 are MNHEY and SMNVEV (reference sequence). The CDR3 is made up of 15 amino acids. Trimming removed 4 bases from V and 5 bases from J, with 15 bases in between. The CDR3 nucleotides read TGTGCCAGCAGTTCCGGCAGGGGCCGTGATCAGCCCCAGCATTTT. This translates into CASSSGRGRDQPQHF.

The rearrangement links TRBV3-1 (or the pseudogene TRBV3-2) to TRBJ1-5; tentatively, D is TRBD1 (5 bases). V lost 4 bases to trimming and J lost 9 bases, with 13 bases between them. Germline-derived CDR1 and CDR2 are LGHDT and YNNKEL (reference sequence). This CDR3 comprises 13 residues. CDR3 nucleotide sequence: TGTGCCAGCAGCCCATATGCGGGGCCGCCCCAGCATTTT. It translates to CASSPYAGPPQHF.

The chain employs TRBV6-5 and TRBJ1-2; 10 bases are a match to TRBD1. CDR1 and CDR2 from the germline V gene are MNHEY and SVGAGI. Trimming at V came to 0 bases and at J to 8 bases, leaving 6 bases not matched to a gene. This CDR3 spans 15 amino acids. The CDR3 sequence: CASSYSRQGALGYTF. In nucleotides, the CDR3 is TGTGCCAGCAGTTACTCGCGACAGGGGGCGCTGGGCTACACCTTC.

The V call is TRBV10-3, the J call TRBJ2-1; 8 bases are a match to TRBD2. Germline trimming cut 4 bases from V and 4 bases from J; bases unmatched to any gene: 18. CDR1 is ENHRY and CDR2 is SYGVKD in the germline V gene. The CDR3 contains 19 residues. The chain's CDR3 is CAISAEWASGPVKYNEQFF. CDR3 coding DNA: TGTGCCATCAGTGCGGAGTGGGCTAGCGGGCCCGTAAAATACAATGAGCAGTTCTTC.

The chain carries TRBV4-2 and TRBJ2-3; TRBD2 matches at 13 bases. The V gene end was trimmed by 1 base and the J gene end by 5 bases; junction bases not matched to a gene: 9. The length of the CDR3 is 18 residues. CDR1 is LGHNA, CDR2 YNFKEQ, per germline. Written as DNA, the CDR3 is TGTGCCAGCAGCCAAGCTTCCACTAGCGGGGGGGCCGTAGATACGCAGTATTTT. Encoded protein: CASSQASTSGGAVDTQYF.

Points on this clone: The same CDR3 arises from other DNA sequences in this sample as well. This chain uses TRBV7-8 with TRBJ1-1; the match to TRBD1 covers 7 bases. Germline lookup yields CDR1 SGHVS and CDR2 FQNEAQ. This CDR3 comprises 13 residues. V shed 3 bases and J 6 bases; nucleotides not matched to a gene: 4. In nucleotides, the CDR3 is TGTGCCAGCAGCTTGGGGCAGGGGGCTGAAGCTTTCTTT. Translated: CASSLGQGAEAFF. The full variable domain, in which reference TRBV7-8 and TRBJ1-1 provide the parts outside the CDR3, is GAGVSQSPRYKVAKRGQDVALRCDPISGHVSLFWYQQALGQGPEFLTYFQNEAQLDKSGLPSDRFFAERPEGSVSTLKIQRTQQEDSAVYLCASSLGQGAEAFFGQGTRLTVV.

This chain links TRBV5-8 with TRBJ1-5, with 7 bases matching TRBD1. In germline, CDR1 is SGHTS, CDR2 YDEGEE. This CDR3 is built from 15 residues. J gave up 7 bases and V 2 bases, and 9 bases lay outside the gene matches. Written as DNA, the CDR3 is TGTGCCAGCAGCTTCACCGACAGGGTAAGACAGCCCCAGCATTTT. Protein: CASSFTDRVRQPQHF. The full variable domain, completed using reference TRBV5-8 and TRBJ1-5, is EAGVTQSPTHLIKTRGQQATLRCSPISGHTSVYWYQQALGLGLQFLLWYDEGEERNRGNFPPRFSGRQFPNYSSELNVNALELEDSALYLCASSFTDRVRQPQHFGDGTRLSIL.

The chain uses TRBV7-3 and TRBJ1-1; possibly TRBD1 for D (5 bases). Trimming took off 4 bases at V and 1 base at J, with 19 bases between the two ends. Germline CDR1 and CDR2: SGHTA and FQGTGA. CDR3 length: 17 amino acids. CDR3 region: CASSYPPVSQGNTEAFF. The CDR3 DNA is TGTGCCAGCAGCTATCCCCCCGTCTCGCAGGGGAACACTGAAGCTTTCTTT.

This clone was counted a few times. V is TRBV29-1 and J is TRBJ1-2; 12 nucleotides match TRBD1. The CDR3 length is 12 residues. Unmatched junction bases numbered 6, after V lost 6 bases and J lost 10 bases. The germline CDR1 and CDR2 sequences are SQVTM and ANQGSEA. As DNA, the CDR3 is TGCAGCGTCTGGGGGACAGGGGGCTTCTACACCTTC. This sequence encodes CSVWGTGGFYTF.

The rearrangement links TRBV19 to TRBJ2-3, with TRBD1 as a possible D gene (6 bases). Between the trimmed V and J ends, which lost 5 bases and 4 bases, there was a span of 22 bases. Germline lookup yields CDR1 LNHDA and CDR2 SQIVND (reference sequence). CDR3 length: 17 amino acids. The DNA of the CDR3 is TGTGCCAGTAGTTACGGACGACAGGAAATTATGGCAGATACGCAGTATTTT. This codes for CASSYGRQEIMADTQYF.

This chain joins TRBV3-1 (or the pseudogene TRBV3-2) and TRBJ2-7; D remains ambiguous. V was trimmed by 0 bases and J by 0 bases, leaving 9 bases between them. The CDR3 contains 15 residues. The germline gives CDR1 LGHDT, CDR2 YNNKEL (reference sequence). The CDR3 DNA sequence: TGTGCCAGCAGCCAAGAAGCCGGTTCCTCCTACGAGCAGTACTTC. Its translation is CASSQEAGSSYEQYF.

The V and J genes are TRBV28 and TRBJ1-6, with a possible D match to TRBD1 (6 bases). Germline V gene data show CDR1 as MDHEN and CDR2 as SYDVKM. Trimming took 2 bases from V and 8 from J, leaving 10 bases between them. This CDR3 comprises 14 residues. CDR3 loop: CASSLRGGDSPLHF. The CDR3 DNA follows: TGTGCCAGCAGTTTAAGGGGGGGAGATTCACCCCTCCACTTT.

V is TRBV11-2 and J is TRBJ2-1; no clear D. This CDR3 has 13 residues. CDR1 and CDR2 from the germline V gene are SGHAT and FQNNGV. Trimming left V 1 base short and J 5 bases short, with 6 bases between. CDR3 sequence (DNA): TGTGCCAGCAGCTTAGCAGGTAACAATGAGCAGTTCTTC. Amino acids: CASSLAGNNEQFF.